This T cell receptor (beta chain) was identified in a study of T cell responses to AZD1222 COVID-19 vaccine. Sequencing used immunoSEQ multiplex PCR; TCRdb keeps in-frame clones, though not all of them. The data show approximately 130,000 clones, around nine tenths seen once. The CDR3 is 13 amino acids. From germline, CDR1 is LGHDT and CDR2 YNNKEL (reference sequence). V lost 4 bases to trimming and J lost 5 bases, with 11 bases between them. This receptor was identified in an adult in good health. The starting material was peripheral blood, obtained on day 0 of AZD1222 vaccination. The gene calls are TRBV3-1 (or the pseudogene TRBV3-2) and TRBJ1-1; maybe TRBD1 (5 bases). The CDR3 coding sequence is TGTGCCAGCAGCCGACGGGGCGGGACTGAAGCTTTCTTT. The encoded protein is CASSRRGGTEAFF.